This entry lists 13 T cell receptor beta chains sequenced from one sample in a study of T cell changes during pregnancy in multiple sclerosis. Only in-frame clones appear in the TCRdb table, and some are missing; sequencing was by immunoSEQ multiplex PCR. The sample yields 30,000 to 40,000 clones, around 90% seen once. The input for sequencing was CD4+ T cells from peripheral blood mononuclear cells, taken in the second trimester of pregnancy. The receptor set was obtained from a female donor with multiple sclerosis, enrolled in a pregnancy study.

The chain links TRBV5-4 to TRBJ2-1; TRBD1 matches 8 bases. CDR1 is SGHNT and CDR2 is YYREEE in the germline V gene (reference sequence). The V and J ends lost 1 base and 8 bases, in that order; junction bases with no gene match: 2. This CDR3 has 13 amino acids. CDR3 protein: CASSLQGAYEQFF. CDR3 nucleotide sequence: TGTGCCAGCAGCTTGCAGGGGGCCTATGAGCAGTTCTTC.

The chain is built from TRBV5-4 and TRBJ2-1; possible D gene TRBD1, 6 bases. V dropped 4 bases and J dropped 0 bases, with 11 bases sitting between them. CDR1 SGHNT and CDR2 YYREEE come from the germline V gene (reference sequence). The CDR3 length is 15 residues. CDR3 nucleotide sequence: TGTGCCAGCAGCCCCGGACAGAGCTCCTACAATGAGCAGTTCTTC. Protein product: CASSPGQSSYNEQFF.

The CDR3 is CASSSLLTGRGANEQFF. In DNA, the CDR3 is TGTGCCAGCAGCTCACTCCTGACAGGGAGAGGGGCCAATGAGCAGTTCTTC. The V gene is TRBV7-9, the J gene TRBJ2-1; 7 positions match TRBD1. The CDR3 consists of 17 residues. The trim removed 4 bases at V and 6 bases at J, leaving 15 bases unmatched. The germline V gene has CDR1 SEHNR and CDR2 FQNEAQ (reference sequence).

The chain uses TRBV5-1 and TRBJ2-7, with TRBD2 matching over 12 bases. Trimming cost V 7 bases and J 5 bases; bases outside gene matches: 10. CDR3 length: 15 residues. Germline V gene lookup returns CDR1 SGHRS and CDR2 YFSETQ. In DNA, the CDR3 is TGCGCCAGCTTTCTAGCGGGAGGGCCGACAAACGAGCAGTACTTC. Translation gives CASFLAGGPTNEQYF.

The V call is TRBV9, the J call TRBJ1-5; 9 bases match TRBD1. CDR1 is SGDLS, CDR2 YYNGEE, per germline. The length of the CDR3 is 14 residues. V shed 3 bases, J shed 6 bases, and the junction held 4 bases outside the gene matches. The CDR3 region is CASSGGTGLQPQHF. The CDR3 bases are TGTGCCAGCAGCGGCGGGACAGGGCTTCAGCCCCAGCATTTT. The variable domain in full, completed from reference TRBV9 and TRBJ1-5, reads DSGVTQTPKHLITATGQRVTLRCSPRSGDLSVYWYQQSLDQGLQFLIQYYNGEERAKGNILERFSAQQFPDLHSELNLSSLELGDSALYFCASSGGTGLQPQHFGDGTRLSIL.

The chain uses TRBV19 and TRBJ2-3; D uncertain. The CDR3 contains 10 residues. The ends were cut back, 10 bases at V and 5 bases at J, with 7 bases in the middle. Germline CDR1 LNHDA, CDR2 SQIVND (reference sequence). The CDR3 bases are TGTGCCACCGGTATAGATACGCAGTATTTT. The encoded protein is CATGIDTQYF.

The chain employs TRBV19 and TRBJ1-5; D uncertain. Germline-derived CDR1 and CDR2 are LNHDA and SQIVND (reference sequence). V was clipped by 3 bases and J by 7 bases, with 7 bases between them. The CDR3 spans 12 residues. Here the CDR3 reads CASSILQQPQHF. Here the CDR3 DNA reads TGTGCCAGTAGTATTCTGCAGCAGCCCCAGCATTTT.

This chain uses TRBV27 with TRBJ1-2; D call uncertain. The V gene lost 5 bases and the J gene lost 4 bases, with 17 bases spanning the gap. CDR1 MNHEY and CDR2 SMNVEV come from the germline V gene (reference sequence). The CDR3 length is 15 residues. This CDR3 is CASSPRGRQIYGYTF. The CDR3 nucleotides are TGTGCCAGCAGTCCTAGAGGGCGGCAGATCTATGGCTACACCTTC.

This chain connects TRBV14 to TRBJ1-2; no reliable D call. CDR1 and CDR2 (germline): SGHDN, FVKESK. With 1 base removed from V and 3 bases from J, the gap between germline ends came to 9 bases. This CDR3 has 14 residues. The DNA for the CDR3 is TGTGCCAGCAGCCAAGTGGGCAGTTACTATGGCTACACCTTC. Amino acids: CASSQVGSYYGYTF.

The CDR3 DNA sequence: TGTGCCAGCAGCCCGCGACAGGGGCCGAACACTGAAGCTTTCTTT. This encodes CASSPRQGPNTEAFF. The J gene is TRBJ1-1, the V gene TRBV7-2; 8 bases match TRBD1. From germline, CDR1 is SGHTA and CDR2 FQGNSA. With 5 bases clipped from V and 1 base from J, the junction kept 6 bases outside the gene matches. The CDR3 extends over 15 amino acids. Using reference TRBV7-2 and TRBJ1-1 for the parts outside the CDR3, the full variable domain is GAGVSQSPSNKVTEKGKDVELRCDPISGHTALYWYRQSLGQGLEFLIYFQGNSAPDKSGLPSDRFSAERTGGSVSTLTIQRTQQEDSAVYLCASSPRQGPNTEAFFGQGTRLTVV.

The rearrangement joins TRBV15 to TRBJ2-4, with TRBD2 matching over 8 bases. Germline CDR1 reads LNHNV; CDR2 reads YYDKDF (reference sequence). V was clipped by 3 bases and J by 0 bases; unmatched bases: 10. CDR3 length: 18 amino acids. CDR3 nucleotides: TGTGCCACCAGCAGGAAATTACTAGCGGATATAGCCAAAAACATTCAGTACTTC. Its translation: CATSRKLLADIAKNIQYF.

The V gene is TRBV5-1, the J gene TRBJ2-7, with D possibly TRBD2 on 5 matching bases. V lost 0 bases and J 2 bases, leaving 12 bases between the germline ends. The CDR3 loop spans 15 amino acids. Per the germline V gene, CDR1 is SGHRS and CDR2 is YFSETQ. The CDR3, as DNA: TGCGCCAGCAGCTTGGCACCCGGGGTTCCCTACGAGCAGTACTTC. The encoded protein is CASSLAPGVPYEQYF.

This clone came up once. V usage is TRBV6-6 and J usage is TRBJ2-3; TRBD2 might be the D (6 bases). The germline CDR1 and CDR2 sequences are MNHNY and SVGAGI (reference sequence). This CDR3 is 16 amino acids long. V dropped 2 bases and J dropped 0 bases, with 12 bases sitting between them. The CDR3 sequence: CASSYLGTSSTDTQYF. DNA of the CDR3: TGTGCCAGCAGTTACCTGGGGACTTCTAGCACAGATACGCAGTATTTT.